This record concerns one T cell receptor beta chain sequence. Its antigen is undetermined. These data originate in a study of response to subunit inactivated influenza vaccine. Whole-study results and caveats: Authors suggested that a seasonal influenza vaccination recruits few new T cells each time.

The germline V gene has CDR1 LGHNA and CDR2 YSLEER. The germline V and J ends were trimmed by 1 base and 2 bases, with 8 bases remaining between them. The CDR3 runs 14 residues. TCRdb reanalysed the RT-PCR reads using MiXCR and keeps one entry per CDR3 protein. This sample carries 500,000 to 750,000 distinct CDR3 sequences, 12% to 15% of them seen once, and the ten largest clones take 11%. Sequenced here: PBMCs from blood, sampled 11 to 12 days after vaccination. The TCR was taken from a man between 45 and 60 years old who received an inactivated influenza vaccine. The chain carries TRBV4-3 and TRBJ2-5; D unresolved. The CDR3 DNA sequence: TGCGCCAGCAGCCAAGCGAGAAGTCAAGAGACCCAGTACTTC. Protein sequence: CASSQARSQETQYF.